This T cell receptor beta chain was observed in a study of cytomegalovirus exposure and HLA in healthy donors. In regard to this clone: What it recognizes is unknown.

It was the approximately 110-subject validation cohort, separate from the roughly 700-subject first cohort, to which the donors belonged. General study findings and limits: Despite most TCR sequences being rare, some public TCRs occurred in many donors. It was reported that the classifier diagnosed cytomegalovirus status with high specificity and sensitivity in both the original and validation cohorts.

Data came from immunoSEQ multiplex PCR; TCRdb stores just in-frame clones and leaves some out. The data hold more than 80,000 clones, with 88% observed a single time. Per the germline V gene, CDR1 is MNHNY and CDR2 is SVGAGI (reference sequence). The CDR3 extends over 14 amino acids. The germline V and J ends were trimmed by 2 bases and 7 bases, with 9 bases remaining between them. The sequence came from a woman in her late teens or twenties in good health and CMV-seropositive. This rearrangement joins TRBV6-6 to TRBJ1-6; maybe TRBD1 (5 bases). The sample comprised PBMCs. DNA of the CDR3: TGTGCCAGCAGTTACCCAGGGTCCAATTCACCCCTCCACTTT. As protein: CASSYPGSNSPLHF.